This T cell receptor (beta chain) was retrieved from a study of blood T cells in healthy people across ages. Study results and caveats: More naive CD4+ cells and higher diversity were found in long-lived than in aged donors. Leaving the PBMCs unsorted stopped any conclusive comparison of naive versus antigen-experienced cells.

In the case of this clonotype: Its antigen is currently unknown.

The CDR3 is 14 residues long. Germline V CDR1 and CDR2: KGHSH, LQKENI. A second PCR, run for about 7 to 11 cycles, used a sample-barcoded 5' primer plus a J-beta primer mix. Each CDR3 protein gets one entry after TCRdb re-called the 5' RACE reads with MiXCR. The data show around 1.5 million distinct CDR3 sequences, about 43% seen once. Per-sample yields of isolated PBMCs were at least 6.5 million. The genes are TRBV18 and TRBJ2-3; 7 bases agree with TRBD1. This TCR came from a woman aged 18-29 years in good health. Specimen: blood. CDR3: CAGLAAGGPDTQYF. CDR3 nucleotide sequence: TGTGCGGGCCTCGCGGCAGGGGGTCCAGATACGCAGTATTTT.